The clone carrying this TCR beta chain has just a few counts. This entry belongs to a study of beta chain features in type 1 diabetes. Of the isolated RNA, all was reverse transcribed, and so the sequenced material was expressed TCRB transcripts. Sequencing was performed with immunoSEQ multiplex PCR; in TCRdb, only in-frame clones are kept and a portion is missing. The data show roughly 500,000 clones, roughly 30% seen once. This CDR3 contains 16 residues. Germline trimming cut 0 bases from V and 7 bases from J; bases unmatched to any gene: 8. CDR1 is MDHEN, CDR2 SYDVKM, per germline. V is TRBV28 and J is TRBJ2-1; TRBD2 agrees at 8 bases. Sequenced input: naive CD4+ T cells from blood. This clonotype was obtained from a man younger than 35 in good health. CDR3 protein: CASSLWGREAGNEQFF. CDR3 DNA: TGTGCCAGCAGTTTATGGGGGCGGGAGGCCGGGAATGAGCAGTTCTTC.